This section outlines one T cell receptor (beta chain) sequence together with its context. Its cognate antigen is unknown. This record belongs to a study of T cell responses to AZD1222 COVID-19 vaccine. Overall study findings and caveats: It was only after the peak T cell response that any repertoires were sampled.

Assay: immunoSEQ multiplex PCR; the TCRdb copy retains only in-frame clones and omits some. The top ten clones hold around 5% of a sample with approximately 100,000 clones, 90% to 95% of them seen once. Germline CDR1 reads SGDLS; CDR2 reads YYNGEE. Trimming took off 0 bases at V and 0 bases at J, with 14 bases between the two ends. The CDR3 spans 17 residues. Here the sequenced sample was peripheral blood, taken on day 0 of AZD1222 vaccination. The clonotype originates from an adult in good health. The V and J genes are TRBV9 and TRBJ2-3; D possibly corresponds to TRBD2 (6 bases). CDR3 amino acids: CASSVGLVAASTDTQYF. In nucleotides, the CDR3 is TGTGCCAGCAGCGTAGGGTTAGTAGCGGCTAGCACAGATACGCAGTATTTT.